These 11 T cell receptor beta chains were sequenced from one sample in a study of T cell repertoires in cytomegalovirus infection. Their antigen targets remain unknown. TCRdb analysed the reads with MiXCR anew, one entry per CDR3 protein. The sample consists of about 900,000 distinct CDR3 sequences, approximately 31% of them appearing once. Material: cultured CD8+ T cells from PBMCs, obtained from culture after CMV antigen stimulation. The source is a human donor in good health (CMV status not recorded). Some clones in this sample may be carry-over from other donors' samples.

In its sample, this clonotype was seen a few times. CDR3 amino acids: CASSLAGRDRSYENIQYF. The CDR3 region has the DNA TGTGCCAGCAGCTTAGCTGGAAGGGACAGGTCGTACGAAAACATTCAGTACTTC. V is TRBV7-9 and J is TRBJ2-4; TRBD1 aligns across 8 bases. There are 18 residues in the CDR3. J lost 5 bases, V lost 0 bases, and 12 bases had no gene match. Germline-derived CDR1 and CDR2 are SEHNR and FQNEAQ (reference sequence).

The rearrangement links TRBV5-6 to TRBJ2-7; 7 nucleotides line up with TRBD1. From germline, CDR1 is SGHDT and CDR2 YYEEEE. The CDR3 has 16 amino acids. Trimming removed 4 bases from V and 2 bases from J; junction bases left unmatched: 12. The DNA of the CDR3 is TGTGCCAGCAGCCGTCCACAGGGGCCAACCGCCTACGAGCAGTACTTC. It encodes CASSRPQGPTAYEQYF.

The chain recombines TRBV27 with TRBJ2-7; tentatively, D is TRBD1 or TRBD2 (5 bases each). This CDR3 spans 16 amino acids. Trimming cost V 2 bases and J 3 bases, with 17 bases left between them. Germline loops: CDR1 MNHEY, CDR2 SMNVEV (reference sequence). The CDR3 region is CASSLRGPGTYYEQYF. CDR3 nucleotide sequence: TGTGCCAGCAGTTTACGAGGCCCAGGGACGTACTACGAGCAGTACTTC.

A few counts support this clonotype. This rearrangement joins TRBV6-5 to TRBJ2-1; TRBD1 aligns across 8 bases. The germline V gene encodes CDR1 MNHEY and CDR2 SVGAGI. The CDR3 has 16 amino acids. Unmatched junction bases numbered 5, after V lost 0 bases and J lost 4 bases. In DNA form, the CDR3 reads TGTGCCAGCAGTTACTCCCGGACAGGGAATTACAATGAGCAGTTCTTC. This encodes CASSYSRTGNYNEQFF.

This rearrangement joins TRBV5-1 to TRBJ2-1, with D maybe TRBD2 (5 bases). V was clipped by 2 bases and J by 4 bases, with 16 bases between them. Germline V lookup: CDR1 SGHRS, CDR2 YFSETQ. The CDR3 covers 16 residues. The CDR3 spells CASSLLAEVGYNEQFF. The CDR3 coding sequence is TGCGCCAGCAGCTTATTGGCGGAGGTTGGTTACAATGAGCAGTTCTTC.

This chain uses TRBV5-5 with TRBJ1-1; D remains unclear. The germline V gene has CDR1 SGHKS and CDR2 YYEKEE (reference sequence). V was cut by 0 bases and J by 7 bases, with 10 bases left in between. This CDR3 region has 13 residues. CDR3: CASSLVFGIEAFF. The CDR3 bases are TGTGCCAGCAGCTTGGTCTTCGGAATTGAAGCTTTCTTT.

This clonotype appeared a few times. V usage is TRBV20-1 and J usage is TRBJ1-6, with D unclear. Germline V gene lookup returns CDR1 DFQATT and CDR2 SNEGSKA (reference sequence). The V gene lost 1 base and the J gene lost 5 bases, with 15 bases spanning the gap. The CDR3 length is 16 residues. The CDR3 DNA reads TGCAGTGCTAGAGTTCCCGGGGTCCTCGATAATTCACCCCTCCACTTT. Protein: CSARVPGVLDNSPLHF.

Ten or more counts support this clonotype. V is TRBV12-3 or TRBV12-4 and J is TRBJ2-3, with 12 bases lining up with TRBD1. There are 18 residues in the CDR3. V lost 7 bases, J lost 3 bases, and 14 bases stayed unmatched. The CDR3 loop reads CASTSGGDRGLSTDTQYF. As DNA, the CDR3 is TGTGCCAGCACCTCTGGAGGGGACAGGGGGCTTTCTACAGATACGCAGTATTTT.

This clonotype was counted many times. This rearrangement joins TRBV7-9 to TRBJ1-5; possible D gene TRBD1, 6 bases. The germline V gene has CDR1 SEHNR and CDR2 FQNEAQ (reference sequence). With 3 bases removed from V and 4 bases from J, the gap between germline ends came to 10 bases. This CDR3 has 14 amino acids. CDR3 protein: CASSLSQGNQPQHF. CDR3 in DNA: TGTGCCAGCAGCTTGAGTCAGGGGAATCAGCCCCAGCATTTT.

This clonotype was counted many times. The gene calls are TRBV7-6 and TRBJ1-5; TRBD1 matches 8 bases. Trimming took 5 bases from V and 5 from J; bases not matched to a gene: 11. The CDR3 consists of 16 residues. CDR1 is SGHVS and CDR2 is FNYEAQ in the germline V gene. In DNA, the CDR3 is TGTGCCAGCAGCCCGTCCTCTTCAGGGGGCTATCAGCCCCAGCATTTT. Encoded protein: CASSPSSSGGYQPQHF.

This clonotype has only a few counts. This rearrangement joins TRBV4-3 to TRBJ1-4, with 8 bases fitting TRBD1. The CDR3 sequence is 15 residues long. Trimming cost V 2 bases and J 10 bases; bases outside gene matches: 9. Germline V gene data show CDR1 as LGHNA and CDR2 as YSLEER. The CDR3 DNA reads as TGCGCCAGCAGCCAACCTCCTACAGGGACAGGAAAACTGTTTTTT. It translates to CASSQPPTGTGKLFF.